The TCR beta chain under discussion was sequenced for a study of cytomegalovirus exposure and HLA in healthy donors (dated by TCRdb to about 2017). With respect to the entire study: An earlier analysis of some 550 of the donors reported roughly 270 Gb of sequence data and 100 million to 140 million unique TCR beta sequences from roughly 200 million T cells. The study aimed to test whether cataloging public T cell receptors could reveal signatures of past pathogen exposure. An earlier analysis of around 540 of the donors applied high-throughput TCR beta sequencing to assess whether each TCR beta V gene segment acted as functional or pseudogenic. Typing coverage differed by locus: A, B, C, DRB1 and DQB1 were typed in roughly 620-630 donors, DQA1 in about 510, DPA1 in 600 to 610, and DPB1 in 450 to 490. All discovery cohort repertoires had been generated on a single sequencing platform. High-throughput TCR immunosequencing, statistical association of individual TCRs with disease status, and machine learning were combined to predict cytomegalovirus infection status. The genetic ancestry cluster associated with self-reported Caucasian donors included roughly 84% of the 398 genotyped donors. Across some 400 genotyped donors of the cohort, an average of about 220,000 unique TCR beta nucleotide sequences per donor were sequenced, and about a sixth of those sequences were non-productive. A later analysis re-examined previously published TCR beta repertoires from around 670 donors and added high-resolution HLA genotyping to investigate patterns of TCR occurrence. Alongside the repertoire data, information on donor age, sex, ethnicity and CMV serostatus was compiled. The T cell repertoires of 550 to 850 subjects were profiled by immunosequencing and related to cytomegalovirus serostatus. An early release covering more than 500 HLA-typed donors comprised about 300 gigabases of sequencing data and roughly 86 million unique TCR sequences. The later analysis used no new phenotypic data to find candidate immune exposures, relying instead on TCR beta sequences and their occurrence across donors. A later genetic analysis took genome-wide SNP genotypes for about 55% of the 666 donors and used that subset as a discovery cohort. HLA typing covered class I and class II loci at four-digit resolution. In addition to the first cohort of hundreds of subjects, a separate validation cohort of 120 different subjects was used. About 5 DR-DQ haplotypes were handled as single units for association and clustering, since linkage in the cohort was strong. What the authors observed across the whole study: A further reported finding was that TCR beta sequences accurately predicted the HLA-A and HLA-B alleles for most subjects in the first cohort. Because counts were too low, more than 15 rarely observed V segments, including chromosome 9 orphons, were left out of the earlier analysis of 500 to 650 of the donors. In a later analysis, HLA-associated TCR beta chains showed more clonal expansion and lower generation probabilities than non-associated chains that were equally common. The study listed 150 to 200 TCR beta chains as associated with cytomegalovirus. In an earlier analysis of some 500 of the donors, most TCR beta V segments were observed in productive rearrangements about 87% or about 30% of the time, broadly matching IMGT annotations. The presence/absence analyses assumed that sequencing depth was roughly uniform across donors, and that assumption may not be true. In a later analysis, the rate of TCR association differed among HLA loci, with DRB1 alleles having the most associated TCRs and HLA-C alleles having the fewest. According to a later analysis, most CMV-associated TCR beta chains appeared to be HLA-restricted, and the HLA associations seemed to be driven largely by CMV exposure. Specific HLA alleles were associated with 15,000 to 20,000 TCR beta sequences at a false discovery rate of 0.05 in a later analysis. A later genetic analysis reported fewer N-insertions in productive TCRs among donors in an Asian-associated ancestry cluster than the roughly 640-donor mean. Strong co-occurrence of HLA alleles, especially DR and DQ, made assigning TCR associations to individual alleles difficult. While some public TCRs were present in many individuals, most TCR sequences turned up only very rarely across donors. Three of the identified cytomegalovirus-associated TCR beta chains were confirmed in vitro to be specific for cytomegalovirus antigens. Only TCR beta chains were sequenced in this cohort, and the absence of alpha or paired-chain data limited detectable features. According to a later analysis, parvovirus B19, influenza, CMV and Epstein-Barr virus appeared linked to several top co-occurrence clusters. Because HLA typing was unavailable for some donors at each locus, only the typed subset was used in association tests. The only immune exposure information available for the cohort was CMV serostatus. The authors suggested that the approach could potentially be generalized to other disease states and immunological phenotypes. V-gene and J-gene trimming of TCR beta chains was associated with a missense DCLRE1C variant in a later genetic analysis, and the association was replicated in an independent cohort. Correlated functional status among segregating V segments might be attributable to linkage disequilibrium, but an unknown experimental factor could not be ruled out. The classifier was reported to diagnose cytomegalovirus status with high specificity and sensitivity in both the original cohort and the validation cohort. A cluster of highly shared sequence variants was judged likely to be a technical artifact of the sequencing pipeline.

Library construction relied on the immunoSEQ multiplex PCR assay. For the multiplex PCR, a mixture combining 60 forward primers for TCR Vbeta segments and 13 reverse primers for TCR Jbeta segments was used. Amplification of the CDR3 region of rearranged TCR beta genes was performed with a multiplex PCR assay on genomic DNA. The amplified TCR beta libraries were sequenced on the Illumina HiSeq System as 87-base-pair reads. Concerning the study's data processing: Across the roughly 640 repertoires, a later analysis counted some 81 million unique TCR beta chains, 9.5 million to 12 million of which were shared by at least two donors. Raw reads were error-corrected and collapsed into unique sequences with a nearest-neighbor algorithm that merged closely related sequences to remove PCR and sequencing errors. V, D and J gene segments were assigned by aligning CDR3 sequences to IMGT reference sequences. Each retained sequence needed at least a six-nucleotide match to both a V gene segment and a J gene segment. Rearrangements were classified as productive when the CDR3 lacked stop codons and remained in frame with V and J, and all other rearrangements were classified as non-productive. Following IMGT convention, CDR3 was defined as the stretch from the second conserved V-encoded cysteine to the conserved J-encoded phenylalanine. Sequences without an unambiguous match to a single V gene segment were excluded from the earlier analysis of almost 600 of the donors. An earlier analysis of fewer than 750 of the donors classified V segments as functional when productive rearrangements were above 56.7% and as segregating when the standard deviation between donors was above 5%. A statistical classification framework was built for diagnosing cytomegalovirus status from the catalog of TCR beta chain sequences. In a later analysis, V and J genes were assigned by comparing TCR nucleotide sequences against IMGT/GENE-DB human TR gene sequences. The TCRdist pipeline was used in a later analysis to assign CDR3 sequences and most-parsimonious VDJ recombination scenarios. A later analysis defined each TCR beta chain by its CDR3 amino acid sequence plus V-gene family, and excluded reads lacking a unique V-gene family. A later analysis removed nearly 600 highly shared, low-generation-probability nucleotide sequences to deal with suspected cross-contamination and a sequencing artifact. In a later analysis, a clonal expansion index was calculated for each public chain from normalized within-repertoire ranks of inferred template counts. Generation probabilities in a later analysis came from a VDJ recombination model fitted to out-of-frame rearrangements, and those results were checked against IGoR. In a later analysis, TCR-TCR, TCR-HLA and TCR-CMV co-occurrence was scored with hypergeometric tests, and a repertoire-size bias correction was applied to TCR pairs. False discovery rates were estimated in a later analysis by permuting HLA or CMV assignments 20 times. In a later analysis, co-occurring TCRs were grouped using DBSCAN, with TCRdist sequence similarity added in when clustering inside HLA-allele-positive subsets. For co-occurrence clustering, repertoires with fewer than 30,000 or more than 120,000 public chains were excluded, along with five repertoires with anomalous nucleotide sharing. TCRdb obtained this table from immuneACCESS and retained in-frame rearrangements with V and J assigned. These tables miss some clones; where compared with another copy, unresolved V genes account for less than half of the shortfall, and the remainder is unexplained. V and J calls and clone size follow that table, whereas D and trimming were derived from the DNA. The data table for this sample lists about 200,000 clones. The ten top clones hold less than 0.85% of the sample.

In total, 666 healthy bone marrow donors made up the cohort. All cohort members were sampled while nominally healthy, although unrecorded immune exposures were likely present. The donor tested CMV seronegative and was one of the 352 seronegative cohort members. Each donor provided a peripheral blood sample, and peripheral blood mononuclear cells were used for TCR beta sequencing. Genomic DNA was extracted from the blood cell samples with the Qiagen DNeasy Blood Extraction Kit. As regards this clone: It has no known antigen specificity.

The clonotype comes from a boy between 5 and 17 years old in good health and CMV-seronegative. Sequences were obtained from PBMCs.

The CDR3 loop reads CASSVGLNGNQPQHF. In nucleotides, the sequence is TGTGCCAGCAGCGTAGGACTTAACGGTAATCAGCCCCAGCATTTT. The chain is made from TRBV9 and TRBJ1-5; there is no confident call for the D gene. The CDR3, from cysteine to phenylalanine, totals 15 residues. Just CDR3 DNA is preserved here, 45 bases in frame from base 1. V gives up 0 bases and J gives up 4 bases, and the segment between their germline ends measures 11 bases. Per the germline V gene, SGDLS is the CDR1 and YYNGEE is the CDR2.